What follows describes a single T cell receptor beta chain. Its specificity is unknown. These data come from a study of glioma-infiltrating T cells. With 6 bases removed from V and 6 bases from J, the gap between germline ends came to 17 bases. CDR3 size: 15 residues. The iRepertoire nested amplicon-rescue multiplex PCR amplified TCR alpha and beta CDR3s from RNA. One-step reverse transcription and amplification started from approximately 100-400 ng of tissue mRNA or PBMC total RNA. MiXCR was run by TCRdb on the multiplex PCR reads, yielding one entry per CDR3 protein. Found here are about 130,000 distinct CDR3 sequences, around 25% of them singletons; the top ten hold 27%. Study-wide points: Non-neoplastic patients had below-expected tissue-blood divergence, while all gliomas exceeded expectation.

The V call is TRBV12-3 or TRBV12-4, the J call TRBJ1-4; D is unclear. Material for sequencing was glioma tissue, nonneoplastic brain tissue, or PBMCs (not recorded which). The sequence was collected from a human donor with low-grade glioma or glioblastoma, undergoing nonglioma brain surgery, or in good health (not recorded which). CDR3 DNA: TGTGCCAGCAGCCCCGCCGGGAGTAAGGATGAAAAACTGTTTTTT. Translating it yields CASSPAGSKDEKLFF.